This T cell receptor beta chain was documented in a study of OX40 agonist ivuxolimab in advanced cancers. Study-wide background: An agonistic anti-OX40 (CD134) antibody, ivuxolimab, was used to treat the patients. The study gave patients intravenous ivuxolimab at 0.01 to 10 mg/kg every 2 weeks.

With regard to this clone: Its matching antigen is unknown.

Whole-study findings and limits: Doses of 0.1 to 3.0 mg/kg were accompanied by clonal expansion of CD4+ and CD8+ blood T cells by week 6.

This CDR3 is 16 amino acids long. V shed 5 bases, J shed 4 bases, and the junction held 6 bases outside the gene matches. From germline, CDR1 is MNHEY and CDR2 SMNVEV (reference sequence). Method: immunoSEQ multiplex PCR; TCRdb's copy keeps in-frame clones and lacks some. The sample lists approximately 92,000 clones; about 80% were seen once. The V gene is TRBV27, the J gene TRBJ2-5, with TRBD2 identical over 14 bases. This specimen was CD4+ or CD8+ T cells sorted from blood, taken in a trial of the OX40 agonist ivuxolimab. The origin of this receptor is an adult with an advanced solid tumor such as melanoma, head and neck, liver or kidney cancer. CDR3 region: CASSVGTSGSLETQYF. CDR3 DNA sequence: TGTGCCAGCAGTGTCGGGACTAGCGGGAGCCTAGAGACCCAGTACTTC.